This is a list of T cell receptor beta chains from one sample in a study of blood T cell repertoires in COVID-19. Generated by immunoSEQ multiplex PCR, the TCRdb table keeps only in-frame clones and is missing some. The table lists a few hundred thousand clones, roughly 86% of them singletons. The sample was peripheral blood. The receptors here all came from a woman aged 25 to 39 with acute or convalescent COVID-19. Both conserved end residues are part of each CDR3. The D gene is left open where the match is weak. Size is stated for part of the rows, as once, few or many counts, or as a class when the clone is expanded.

d_call	clone_size	v_call	j_call	cdr3_aa	cdr3_nt
TRBD1	NA	TRBV7-9	TRBJ1-6	CASSGGTGGISPLHF	TGTGCCAGCAGCGGGGGGACAGGGGGAATTTCACCCCTCCACTTT
NA	once	TRBV15	TRBJ2-4	CATSRTNRQPGNIQYF	TGTGCCACCAGCAGAACCAACAGACAGCCGGGAAACATTCAGTACTTC
NA	NA	TRBV30	TRBJ2-7	CAWSAAPGSYEQYF	TGTGCCTGGAGTGCGGCGCCGGGGTCCTACGAGCAGTACTTC
NA	NA	TRBV27	TRBJ1-1	CASSNTGRTEAFF	TGTGCCAGCAGTAATACAGGGAGAACTGAAGCTTTCTTT
TRBD2	NA	TRBV19	TRBJ2-2	CASSREGVGELFF	TGTGCCAGTAGCCGGGAGGGCGTCGGGGAGCTGTTTTTT
NA	NA	TRBV9	TRBJ1-2	CASSVGRWGYTF	TGTGCCAGCAGCGTAGGCAGGTGGGGCTACACCTTC
NA	once	TRBV7-9	TRBJ2-5	CASSSPTRRETQYF	TGTGCCAGCAGCTCCCCGACTAGGAGAGAGACCCAGTACTTC
NA	NA	TRBV6-2/TRBV6-3	TRBJ1-2	CASSWEARGYTF	TGTGCCAGCAGCTGGGAGGCCAGAGGCTACACCTTC
TRBD2	few	TRBV18	TRBJ2-1	CASSPLAGGFNEQFF	TGTGCCAGCTCACCACTAGCGGGAGGCTTCAATGAGCAGTTCTTC
TRBD2	NA	TRBV29-1	TRBJ2-7	CSVVGLADPYEQYF	TGCAGCGTTGTCGGGCTAGCGGACCCCTACGAGCAGTACTTC
TRBD1	NA	TRBV4-1	TRBJ1-2	CASSQADRADGYTF	TGCGCCAGCAGCCAAGCGGACAGGGCGGATGGCTACACCTTC
TRBD1	NA	TRBV14	TRBJ2-1	CASSPTGGDYNEQFF	TGTGCCAGCAGCCCGACAGGGGGAGACTACAATGAGCAGTTCTTC
NA	NA	TRBV10-3	TRBJ2-2	CAISPGNGELFF	TGTGCCATCAGCCCGGGAAACGGGGAGCTGTTTTTT
TRBD2	NA	TRBV24-1	TRBJ2-1	CATSDLPPPGLAASEQFF	TGTGCCACCAGTGATTTGCCTCCCCCGGGACTAGCGGCGAGTGAGCAGTTCTTC
TRBD2	NA	TRBV11-3	TRBJ2-1	CASSFEGTGTSAIVQFF	TGTGCCAGCAGCTTCGAGGGGACCGGGACTAGTGCAATTGTGCAGTTCTTC
TRBD2	NA	TRBV30	TRBJ2-3	CAWSVAGLPSDTQYF	TGTGCCTGGAGTGTTGCGGGACTACCGTCAGATACGCAGTATTTT
NA	NA	TRBV11-2	TRBJ2-5	CASSLDPLAIQPETQYF	TGTGCCAGCAGCTTAGACCCCCTAGCGATTCAACCGGAGACCCAGTACTTC
NA	NA	TRBV3-1/TRBV3-2	TRBJ1-2	CASSQWGLTRMGYGYTF	TGTGCCAGCAGTCAATGGGGCCTTACGCGAATGGGCTATGGCTACACCTTC
NA	NA	TRBV19	TRBJ2-1	CASSIVRGVEQFF	TGTGCCAGTAGTATAGTTCGGGGAGTAGAGCAGTTCTTC
NA	NA	TRBV12-3/TRBV12-4	TRBJ2-1	CASSPVGRVQFF	TGTGCCAGCAGCCCGGTGGGGAGAGTGCAGTTCTTC
NA	once	TRBV12-3/TRBV12-4	TRBJ1-2	CASSLQGNYGYTF	TGTGCCAGCAGTTTACAGGGCAACTATGGCTACACCTTC
NA	NA	TRBV21-1	TRBJ2-3	CASSKDPGGSTDTQYF	TGTGCCAGCAGCAAGGACCCCGGAGGGAGCACAGATACGCAGTATTTT
NA	NA	TRBV24-1	TRBJ2-5	CATPDSHGETQYF	TGTGCCACCCCGGACAGTCACGGAGAGACCCAGTACTTC
NA	NA	TRBV19	TRBJ2-3	CATSWTAPTDTQYF	TGTGCCACGTCCTGGACAGCCCCCACAGATACGCAGTATTTT
TRBD1	NA	TRBV7-9	TRBJ1-4	CASSPGQGMATNEKLFF	TGTGCCAGCAGCCCGGGACAGGGAATGGCAACTAATGAAAAACTGTTTTTT
NA	NA	TRBV5-6	TRBJ2-1	CASSPLTETPSYNEQFF	TGTGCCAGCAGCCCCTTGACGGAGACTCCGTCCTACAATGAGCAGTTCTTC
NA	NA	TRBV9	TRBJ2-2	CASTVGPTGELFF	TGTGCCAGCACCGTAGGGCCCACCGGGGAGCTGTTTTTT
NA	NA	TRBV4-3	TRBJ2-5	CASSQEIQETQYF	TGCGCCAGCAGCCAAGAAATACAAGAGACCCAGTACTTC
TRBD1	NA	TRBV30	TRBJ1-5	CAWSITGGWYNQPQHF	TGTGCCTGGAGTATTACAGGGGGCTGGTACAATCAGCCCCAGCATTTT
TRBD2	NA	TRBV5-1	TRBJ2-1	CASSLVAGGSYNEQFF	TGCGCCAGCAGCTTGGTAGCGGGAGGGTCCTACAATGAGCAGTTCTTC
NA	once	TRBV9	TRBJ2-6	CASSTGIVGANVLTF	TGTGCCAGCAGCACAGGGATAGTGGGGGCCAACGTCCTGACTTTC
NA	NA	TRBV7-2	TRBJ1-3	CASSLGQSPVSGNTIYF	TGTGCCAGCAGCTTAGGACAGTCTCCCGTTTCTGGAAACACCATATATTTT
TRBD2	NA	TRBV27	TRBJ2-7	CASSRPGGGTEQYF	TGTGCCAGCAGTCGCCCCGGGGGGGGGACCGAGCAGTACTTC
NA	once	TRBV5-1	TRBJ1-6	CASSLASNSPLHF	TGCGCCAGCAGCTTGGCTAGTAATTCACCCCTCCACTTT
NA	NA	TRBV21-1	TRBJ1-4	CASSKAVRGLGEKLFF	TGTGCCAGCAGCAAAGCGGTAAGGGGGCTAGGGGAAAAACTGTTTTTT
TRBD1	NA	TRBV30	TRBJ1-5	CALSRDRGWNQPQHF	TGTGCCTTGTCCCGGGACAGGGGATGGAATCAGCCCCAGCATTTT
NA	NA	TRBV5-1	TRBJ1-2	CASSLAGAWGDTF	TGCGCCAGCAGCTTGGCGGGAGCCTGGGGTGACACCTTC
TRBD1	NA	TRBV5-4	TRBJ1-2	CASSLGQGDYGYTF	TGTGCCAGCAGCTTGGGACAGGGAGACTATGGCTACACCTTC
TRBD2	NA	TRBV19	TRBJ2-7	CASSIFSGSSYEQYF	TGTGCCAGTAGTATCTTTAGCGGGAGCTCCTACGAGCAGTACTTC
TRBD1	NA	TRBV11-2	TRBJ1-2	CASSYGSGTGGHGYTF	TGTGCCAGCAGTTATGGATCCGGGACAGGGGGACATGGCTACACCTTC
TRBD1	NA	TRBV5-1	TRBJ2-7	CASSRSMPNSGGEQYF	TGCGCCAGCAGCCGATCGATGCCCAACTCAGGGGGCGAGCAGTACTTC
NA	NA	TRBV6-2/TRBV6-3	TRBJ2-1	CASSSHRDEQFF	TGTGCCAGCAGCTCCCACCGGGATGAGCAGTTCTTC
NA	many	TRBV5-6	TRBJ2-5	CASSLAALQETQYF	TGTGCCAGCAGCTTGGCCGCCCTACAAGAGACCCAGTACTTC
NA	once	TRBV30	TRBJ1-3	CACQPAGNTIYF	TGTGCCTGTCAACCCGCGGGAAACACCATATATTTT
NA	NA	TRBV27	TRBJ2-1	CASSASGPLSYNEQFF	TGTGCCAGCTCCGCCTCAGGTCCCCTCTCCTACAATGAGCAGTTCTTC
TRBD2	NA	TRBV5-1	TRBJ2-7	CASRPGTSGRRYEQYF	TGCGCCAGCAGACCCGGGACTAGCGGGAGGAGGTACGAGCAGTACTTC
TRBD1	NA	TRBV19	TRBJ1-6	CASRTGSSYNSPLHF	TGTGCCAGCAGGACAGGCAGCTCCTATAATTCACCCCTCCACTTT
TRBD1	NA	TRBV2	TRBJ1-5	CASRGTGIQPQHF	TGTGCCAGCAGGGGGACAGGGATTCAGCCCCAGCATTTT
NA	NA	TRBV2	TRBJ2-1	CASRGQGDEQFF	TGTGCCAGCAGGGGCCAGGGTGATGAGCAGTTCTTC
NA	NA	TRBV24-1	TRBJ1-2	CATSDLGGFGYTF	TGTGCCACCAGTGATTTGGGGGGGTTCGGCTACACCTTC
TRBD1	NA	TRBV29-1	TRBJ1-2	CSVEGDRAPFNYGYTF	TGCAGCGTTGAGGGGGACAGGGCGCCGTTTAACTATGGCTACACCTTC
TRBD1	NA	TRBV19	TRBJ1-1	CASSYYRGTNTEAFF	TGTGCCAGTAGTTATTACAGGGGCACCAACACTGAAGCTTTCTTT
NA	NA	TRBV24-1	TRBJ2-3	CATSDLSSYTQYF	TGTGCCACCAGTGATTTGAGCTCCTATACGCAGTATTTT
TRBD1	NA	TRBV23-1	TRBJ1-4	CASRDHPPQGAEATNEKLFF	TGCGCCAGCAGGGATCATCCACCACAGGGGGCTGAGGCAACTAATGAAAAACTGTTTTTT
NA	NA	TRBV7-2	TRBJ2-2	CASSKNQGLGTGELFF	TGTGCCAGCAGCAAAAATCAGGGGTTGGGAACCGGGGAGCTGTTTTTT